A single sample gave rise to the 25 T cell receptor beta chains below, sequenced in a study of blood T cell repertoires in COVID-19. TCRdb's table, derived via immunoSEQ multiplex PCR, lists solely in-frame clones and lacks some. This table holds 300,000 or so clones, about 86% found once. The source material was PBMCs or T cells enriched from blood (not recorded which). The source of these receptors is a woman in her thirties or forties with acute COVID-19.

The rearrangement links TRBV18 to TRBJ1-5; D unclear. Germline loops: CDR1 KGHSH, CDR2 LQKENI. The V and J ends lost 3 bases and 3 bases respectively, with 6 bases between them. The CDR3 is 13 amino acids. For the CDR3, the DNA is TGTGCCAGCTCACCCGGTGTCAATCAGCCCCAGCATTTT. Its translation is CASSPGVNQPQHF.

This clone came up once. The chain employs TRBV6-2 or TRBV6-3 and TRBJ2-1, with 12 bases fitting TRBD2. The trim removed 2 bases at V and 0 bases at J, leaving 8 bases unmatched. The CDR3 contains 19 residues. CDR1 and CDR2 from the germline V gene are MNHEY and SVGEGT. The CDR3 nucleotides read TGTGCCAGCAGTTACCGGACTAGCGGGGCGATTAGCTCCTACAATGAGCAGTTCTTC. Translating gives CASSYRTSGAISSYNEQFF.

The chain has TRBV6-5 and TRBJ2-7; 10 bases map to TRBD1. Germline-derived CDR1 and CDR2 are MNHEY and SVGAGI. The CDR3 has 15 amino acids. V shed 7 bases, J shed 4 bases, and the junction held 10 bases outside the gene matches. In DNA, the CDR3 is TGTGCCAGCACCCGAACTCAGGGACAGGGGTACGAGCAGTACTTC. Translating it yields CASTRTQGQGYEQYF.

This clone was detected once. V and J are TRBV28 and TRBJ1-1; 9 bases are a match to TRBD1. In germline, CDR1 is MDHEN, CDR2 SYDVKM. The CDR3 extends over 16 amino acids. V lost 2 bases, J lost 2 bases, and 6 bases stayed unmatched. CDR3 sequence (DNA): TGTGCCAGCAGTTTAATCCCGGGACAGGGAAACACTGAAGCTTTCTTT. This encodes CASSLIPGQGNTEAFF.

This sequence joins TRBV7-2 and TRBJ1-5; D gene unclear. The germline V gene encodes CDR1 SGHTA and CDR2 FQGNSA. The CDR3 sequence is 14 residues long. The V gene lost 5 bases and the J gene lost 1 base, with 9 bases spanning the gap. The CDR3 is CASSHAGSNQPQHF. CDR3 bases: TGTGCCAGCAGCCATGCGGGGAGCAATCAGCCCCAGCATTTT. Supplemented by reference TRBV7-2 and TRBJ1-5, the full variable domain reads GAGVSQSPSNKVTEKGKDVELRCDPISGHTALYWYRQSLGQGLEFLIYFQGNSAPDKSGLPSDRFSAERTGGSVSTLTIQRTQQEDSAVYLCASSHAGSNQPQHFGDGTRLSIL.

The chain carries TRBV7-2 and TRBJ2-5; possibly TRBD2 for D (6 bases). Looked up from germline, CDR1 is SGHTA and CDR2 is FQGNSA. With 5 bases removed from V and 4 bases from J, the gap between germline ends came to 20 bases. The CDR3 consists of 16 residues. The CDR3 reads CASSQEPGLLAETQYF. The DNA of the CDR3 is TGTGCCAGCAGCCAAGAACCGGGACTCCTTGCAGAGACCCAGTACTTC. The whole variable domain, remainder taken from reference TRBV7-2 and TRBJ2-5, is GAGVSQSPSNKVTEKGKDVELRCDPISGHTALYWYRQSLGQGLEFLIYFQGNSAPDKSGLPSDRFSAERTGGSVSTLTIQRTQQEDSAVYLCASSQEPGLLAETQYFGPGTRLLVL.

The table lists this clone with a count of one. The chain recombines TRBV5-6 with TRBJ2-1, with D maybe TRBD1 (7 bases). The CDR3 has 13 amino acids. Germline V gene lookup returns CDR1 SGHDT and CDR2 YYEEEE. The V and J ends lost 8 bases and 9 bases respectively, with 18 bases between them. The CDR3 loop is CASCRETGFEQFF. In DNA form, the CDR3 reads TGTGCCAGTTGCCGGGAGACAGGGTTTGAGCAGTTCTTC.

The DNA for the CDR3 is TGTGCCAGCAGCTTAGCTATGAGTTCGGCTAGCGGGGTCTCCTACGAGCAGTACTTC. It codes for CASSLAMSSASGVSYEQYF. The V call is TRBV7-2, the J call TRBJ2-7; 9 bases align to TRBD2. This CDR3 is 19 amino acids long. Germline V gene sequence: CDR1 SGHTA, CDR2 FQGNSA. V trimming: 0 bases; J trimming: 0 bases; junction bases outside the gene matches: 12.

This sequence joins TRBV18 and TRBJ2-7, with 14 positions matching TRBD2. V gave up 6 bases and J gave up 5 bases; unmatched junction bases: 9. CDR1 and CDR2 from the germline V gene are KGHSH and LQKENI. The CDR3 length is 16 residues. The CDR3 loop reads CASSSRLAGGPNEQYF. The CDR3 nucleotides are TGTGCCAGCTCGTCTAGACTAGCGGGAGGGCCGAACGAGCAGTACTTC.

The V call is TRBV5-4, the J call TRBJ1-2; 7 nucleotides align to TRBD1. Germline-derived CDR1 and CDR2 are SGHNT and YYREEE (reference sequence). This CDR3 region has 14 residues. V lost 4 bases to trimming and J lost 3 bases; unmatched junction nucleotides: 6. CDR3 in amino acids: CASSVPTGDYGYTF. In nucleotides, the CDR3 is TGTGCCAGCAGCGTACCTACAGGGGACTATGGCTACACCTTC.

The chain joins TRBV5-6 to TRBJ1-3, with TRBD1 identical over 7 bases. V lost 4 bases, J lost 4 bases, and 14 bases stayed unmatched. The CDR3 length is 17 residues. The germline CDR1 and CDR2 sequences are SGHDT and YYEEEE. The CDR3 loop is CASSALRQGGFGNTIYF. CDR3 nucleotides: TGTGCCAGCAGCGCTTTGCGCCAGGGGGGTTTCGGAAACACCATATATTTT. Full variable domain (missing parts from reference TRBV5-6 and TRBJ1-3): DAGVTQSPTHLIKTRGQQVTLRCSPKSGHDTVSWYQQALGQGPQFIFQYYEEEERQRGNFPDRFSGHQFPNYSSELNVNALLLGDSALYLCASSALRQGGFGNTIYFGEGSWLTVV.

The CDR3 DNA follows: TGTGCCAGCAGCCAAGTCGCTAGCGGGAGGGGAGAGACCCAGTACTTC. Encoded protein: CASSQVASGRGETQYF. The chain links TRBV3-1 (or the pseudogene TRBV3-2) to TRBJ2-5, with TRBD2 identical over 12 bases. The germline V gene encodes CDR1 LGHDT and CDR2 YNNKEL (reference sequence). V gave up 1 base and J gave up 4 bases; unmatched junction bases: 4. CDR3 size: 16 residues.

This chain joins TRBV6-5 and TRBJ2-5, with unresolved D. V lost 4 bases and J 5 bases, leaving 14 bases between the germline ends. CDR1 and CDR2 (germline): MNHEY, SVGAGI. This CDR3 contains 14 residues. The CDR3 coding sequence is TGTGCCAGCAGTTCTAGGCTGGCGGTCGAGACCCAGTACTTC. This sequence encodes CASSSRLAVETQYF.

The V gene is TRBV10-3, the J gene TRBJ1-1; perhaps TRBD1 as D (6 bases). Germline V CDR1 and CDR2: ENHRY, SYGVKD. V was clipped by 0 bases and J by 6 bases, with 11 bases between them. The CDR3 extends over 14 amino acids. For the CDR3, the DNA is TGTGCCATCAGTGAGTCGAACAGGGTAGCTGAAGCTTTCTTT. It is translated as CAISESNRVAEAFF.

The CDR3 loop reads CASSFKASGNDEQFF. The CDR3 nucleotides are TGCGCCAGCAGCTTTAAGGCTAGCGGGAACGATGAGCAGTTCTTC. The chain joins TRBV5-1 to TRBJ2-1; TRBD2 agrees at 9 bases. The CDR3 is 15 amino acids. V gave up 2 bases and J gave up 8 bases; unmatched junction bases: 8. CDR1 and CDR2 (germline): SGHRS, YFSETQ.

V is TRBV27 and J is TRBJ1-6; D may be TRBD1 (5 bases). V dropped 3 bases and J dropped 2 bases, with 8 bases sitting between them. Germline assignment: CDR1 MNHEY and CDR2 SMNVEV (reference sequence). This CDR3 has 15 residues. As DNA, the CDR3 is TGTGCCAGCAGTTTGGGGGGGACCTATAATTCACCCCTCCACTTT. As protein: CASSLGGTYNSPLHF.

This chain links TRBV18 with TRBJ2-7, with 11 bases lining up with TRBD2. V was pared by 0 bases and J by 2 bases, with 6 bases of the junction left unmatched. In germline, CDR1 is KGHSH, CDR2 LQKENI. CDR3 size: 17 residues. CDR3 coding DNA: TGTGCCAGCTCACCACCGGGACTAGCGGTACTACCCTACGAGCAGTACTTC. Translating it yields CASSPPGLAVLPYEQYF.

V is TRBV7-3 and J is TRBJ2-1; TRBD2 aligns across 14 bases. The CDR3 has 14 residues. The germline gives CDR1 SGHTA, CDR2 FQGTGA. V lost 5 bases, J lost 11 bases, and 5 bases stayed unmatched. The CDR3 region is CASSLGLAGEQQFF. CDR3 bases: TGTGCCAGCAGCCTGGGACTAGCGGGAGAACAGCAGTTCTTC.

As concerns this clone: Different DNA sequences within this sample yield the same CDR3. This sequence joins TRBV9 and TRBJ2-5; D remains ambiguous. The CDR3 consists of 13 residues. Trimming stripped 0 bases from V and 3 bases from J, with 6 bases between. CDR1 is SGDLS and CDR2 is YYNGEE in the germline V gene. This chain's CDR3 is CASSVGPEETQYF. CDR3 in DNA: TGTGCCAGCAGCGTAGGGCCTGAAGAGACCCAGTACTTC.

This chain joins TRBV10-2 and TRBJ1-3; weak D call: TRBD1 (5 bases). V was shortened by 3 bases and J by 4 bases, with 19 bases between the two germline ends. CDR1 and CDR2 (germline): WSHSY, SAAADI. The CDR3 has 17 amino acids. DNA of the CDR3: TGCGCCAGCAGTGACCCCCCAGGGACTGGGAAAGGAAACACCATATATTTT. This codes for CASSDPPGTGKGNTIYF.

V gene TRBV7-2 combines with J gene TRBJ1-1, with D perhaps TRBD1 (6 bases). CDR3 size: 15 residues. CDR1 SGHTA and CDR2 FQGNSA come from the germline V gene. The V gene lost 7 bases and the J gene lost 6 bases, with 21 bases spanning the gap. The DNA of the CDR3 is TGTGCCAGCACCTCTTTCACAGGGAGAGGTGCTGAAGCTTTCTTT. It encodes CASTSFTGRGAEAFF.

V gene TRBV24-1 combines with J gene TRBJ2-2, with TRBD2 matching over 16 bases. Germline V gene lookup returns CDR1 KGHDR and CDR2 SFDVKD. The CDR3 is 19 amino acids. J lost 3 bases, V lost 4 bases, and 7 bases had no gene match. In DNA, the CDR3 is TGTGCCACCAGTGACCAGGGACTAGCGGGGGGGCCGGACACCGGGGAGCTGTTTTTT. This codes for CATSDQGLAGGPDTGELFF.

The V gene is TRBV9, the J gene TRBJ2-2; TRBD1 might be the D (6 bases). Between the trimmed V and J ends, which lost 0 bases and 0 bases, there was a span of 21 bases. This CDR3 is 20 amino acids long. Germline CDR1 reads SGDLS; CDR2 reads YYNGEE. The CDR3 loop is CASSVAPGQHKSANTGELFF. The CDR3 coding sequence is TGTGCCAGCAGCGTAGCCCCCGGACAGCACAAAAGCGCGAACACCGGGGAGCTGTTTTTT.

This chain connects TRBV6-5 to TRBJ1-1; D unresolved. From germline, CDR1 is MNHEY and CDR2 SVGAGI. The CDR3 is 15 amino acids. V shed 8 bases and J shed 3 bases, with 19 bases lying between them. The CDR3 nucleotides are TGTGCCAGCGGAGCCAAGCGTAGCTCCCACACTGAAGCTTTCTTT. It yields the protein CASGAKRSSHTEAFF.

This sequence joins TRBV14 and TRBJ1-3; D uncertain. Per the germline V gene, CDR1 is SGHDN and CDR2 is FVKESK. This CDR3 contains 16 residues. Trimming removed 6 bases at V and 3 bases at J, with 18 bases between. For the CDR3, the DNA is TGTGCCAGCAGTTTCAAGCCGATGGAGCTTGGAAACACCATATATTTT. Encoded protein: CASSFKPMELGNTIYF. The full variable domain, in which reference TRBV14 and TRBJ1-3 provide the parts outside the CDR3, is EAGVTQFPSHSVIEKGQTVTLRCDPISGHDNLYWYRRVMGKEIKFLLHFVKESKQDESGMPNNRFLAERTGGTYSTLKVQPAELEDSGVYFCASSFKPMELGNTIYFGEGSWLTVV.